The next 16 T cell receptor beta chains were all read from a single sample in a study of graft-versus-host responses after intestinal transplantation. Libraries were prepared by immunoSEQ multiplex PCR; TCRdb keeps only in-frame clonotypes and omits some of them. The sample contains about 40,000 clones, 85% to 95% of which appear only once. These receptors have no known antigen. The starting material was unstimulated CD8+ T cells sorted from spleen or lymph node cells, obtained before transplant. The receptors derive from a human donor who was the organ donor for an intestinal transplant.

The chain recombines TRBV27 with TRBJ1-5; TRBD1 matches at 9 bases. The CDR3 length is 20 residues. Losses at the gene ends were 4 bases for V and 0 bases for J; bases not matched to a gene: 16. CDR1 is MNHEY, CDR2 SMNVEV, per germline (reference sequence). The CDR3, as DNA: TGTGCCAGCAGTTCCCCAAGGTGGGGGACAGGGTTCTATAGCAATCAGCCCCAGCATTTT. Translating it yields CASSSPRWGTGFYSNQPQHF.

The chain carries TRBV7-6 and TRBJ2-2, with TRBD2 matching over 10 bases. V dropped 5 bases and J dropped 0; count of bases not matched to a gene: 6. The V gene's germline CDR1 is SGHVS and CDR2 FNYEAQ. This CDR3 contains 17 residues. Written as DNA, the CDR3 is TGTGCCAGCAGCCTTTTTAGCGGGGGGCCGAACACCGGGGAGCTGTTTTTT. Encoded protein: CASSLFSGGPNTGELFF.

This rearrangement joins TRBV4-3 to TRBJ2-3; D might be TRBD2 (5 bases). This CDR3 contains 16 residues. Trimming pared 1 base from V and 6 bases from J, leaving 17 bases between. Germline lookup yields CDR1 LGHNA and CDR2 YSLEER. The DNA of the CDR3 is TGCGCCAGCAGCCAAGTTCTTGGACTCTCAGCTGATACGCAGTATTTT. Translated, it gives CASSQVLGLSADTQYF.

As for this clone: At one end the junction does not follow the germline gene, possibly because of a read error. CDR3 in DNA: TGCGCCAGCAGCTTGTTGCCCGTTGGAGACACCATATATTTT. Translation: CASSLLPVGDTIYF. This sequence joins TRBV5-1 and TRBJ1-3; D is unclear. CDR3 size: 14 residues. Germline CDR1 and CDR2: SGHRS and YFSETQ.

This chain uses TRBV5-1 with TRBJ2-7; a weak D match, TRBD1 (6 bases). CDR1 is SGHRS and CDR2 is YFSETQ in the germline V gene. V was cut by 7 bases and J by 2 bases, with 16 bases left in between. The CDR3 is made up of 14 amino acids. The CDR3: CASSTAGVPYEQYF. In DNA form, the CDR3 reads TGCGCCAGCTCCACGGCAGGGGTCCCCTACGAGCAGTACTTC.

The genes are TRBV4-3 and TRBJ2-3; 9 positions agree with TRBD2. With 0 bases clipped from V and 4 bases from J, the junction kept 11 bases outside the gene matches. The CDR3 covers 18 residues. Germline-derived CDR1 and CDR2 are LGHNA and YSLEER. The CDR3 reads CASSQDKTGTSWADTQYF. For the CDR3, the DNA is TGCGCCAGCAGCCAAGATAAGACCGGGACTAGCTGGGCAGATACGCAGTATTTT.

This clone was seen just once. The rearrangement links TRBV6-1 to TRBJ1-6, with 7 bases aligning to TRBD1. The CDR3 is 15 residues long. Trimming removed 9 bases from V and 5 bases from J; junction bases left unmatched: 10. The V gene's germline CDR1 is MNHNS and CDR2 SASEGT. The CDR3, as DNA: TGTGCCAGTAGGAGCTTCGGGACAGATAATTCACCCCTCCACTTT. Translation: CASRSFGTDNSPLHF.

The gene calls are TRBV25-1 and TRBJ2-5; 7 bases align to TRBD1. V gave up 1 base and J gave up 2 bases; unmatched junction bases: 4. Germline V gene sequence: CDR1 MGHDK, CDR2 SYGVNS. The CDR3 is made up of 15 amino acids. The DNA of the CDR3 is TGTGCCAGCAGTGAATTAGGGACAGCTCAAGAGACCCAGTACTTC. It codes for CASSELGTAQETQYF.

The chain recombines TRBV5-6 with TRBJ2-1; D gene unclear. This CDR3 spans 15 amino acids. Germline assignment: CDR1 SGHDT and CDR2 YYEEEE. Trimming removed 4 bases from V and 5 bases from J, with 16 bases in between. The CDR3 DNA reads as TGTGCCAGCAGCACCCAGACGCACATAGACAATGAGCAGTTCTTC. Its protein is CASSTQTHIDNEQFF.

In nucleotides, the CDR3 is TGTGCCAGCAGCTTAGGGACTAGCAATGAGCAGTTCTTC. Its protein product is CASSLGTSNEQFF. This chain joins TRBV7-3 and TRBJ2-1, with 8 bases that match TRBD2. CDR1 is SGHTA, CDR2 FQGTGA, per germline. V was pared by 2 bases and J by 6 bases, with 0 bases of the junction left unmatched. This CDR3 has 13 residues.

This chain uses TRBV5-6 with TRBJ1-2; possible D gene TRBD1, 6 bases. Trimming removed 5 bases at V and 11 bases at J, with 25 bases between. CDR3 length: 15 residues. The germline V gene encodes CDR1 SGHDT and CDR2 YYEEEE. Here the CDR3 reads CASRWGAGTPKGYTF. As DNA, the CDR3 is TGTGCCAGCAGGTGGGGGGCCGGGACCCCGAAAGGTTACACCTTC. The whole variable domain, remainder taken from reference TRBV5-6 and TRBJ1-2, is DAGVTQSPTHLIKTRGQQVTLRCSPKSGHDTVSWYQQALGQGPQFIFQYYEEEERQRGNFPDRFSGHQFPNYSSELNVNALLLGDSALYLCASRWGAGTPKGYTFGSGTRLTVV.

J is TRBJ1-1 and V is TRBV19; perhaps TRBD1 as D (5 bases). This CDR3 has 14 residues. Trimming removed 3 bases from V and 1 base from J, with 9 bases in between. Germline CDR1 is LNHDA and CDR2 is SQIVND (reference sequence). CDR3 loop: CASSMGTGNTEAFF. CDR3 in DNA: TGTGCCAGTAGTATGGGAACAGGGAACACTGAAGCTTTCTTT.

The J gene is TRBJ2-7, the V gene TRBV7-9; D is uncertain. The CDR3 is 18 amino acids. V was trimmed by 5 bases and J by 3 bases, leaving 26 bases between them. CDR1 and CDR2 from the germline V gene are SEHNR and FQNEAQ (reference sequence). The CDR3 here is CASSHYFLPWGTLYEQYF. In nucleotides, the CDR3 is TGTGCCAGCAGCCACTATTTTCTTCCTTGGGGAACCCTCTACGAGCAGTACTTC. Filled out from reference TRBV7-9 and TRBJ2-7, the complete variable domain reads DTGVSQNPRHKITKRGQNVTFRCDPISEHNRLYWYRQTLGQGPEFLTYFQNEAQLEKSRLLSDRFSAERPKGSFSTLEIQRTEQGDSAMYLCASSHYFLPWGTLYEQYFGPGTRLTVT.

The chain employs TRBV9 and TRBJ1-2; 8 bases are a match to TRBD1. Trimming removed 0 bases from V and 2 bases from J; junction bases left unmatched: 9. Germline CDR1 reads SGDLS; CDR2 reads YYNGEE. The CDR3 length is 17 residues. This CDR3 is CASSVGTGTVWNYGYTF. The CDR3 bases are TGTGCCAGCAGCGTAGGGACAGGGACGGTTTGGAACTATGGCTACACCTTC.

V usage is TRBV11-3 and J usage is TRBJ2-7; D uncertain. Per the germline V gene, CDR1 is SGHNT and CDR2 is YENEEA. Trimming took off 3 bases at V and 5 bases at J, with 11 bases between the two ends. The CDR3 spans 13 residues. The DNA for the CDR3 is TGTGCCAGCAGCTTTCACGGGTTGGACGAGCAGTACTTC. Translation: CASSFHGLDEQYF. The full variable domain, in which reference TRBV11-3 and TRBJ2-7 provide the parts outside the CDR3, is EAGVVQSPRYKIIEKKQPVAFWCNPISGHNTLYWYLQNLGQGPELLIRYENEEAVDDSQLPKDRFSAERLKGVDSTLKIQPAELGDSAVYLCASSFHGLDEQYFGPGTRLTVT.

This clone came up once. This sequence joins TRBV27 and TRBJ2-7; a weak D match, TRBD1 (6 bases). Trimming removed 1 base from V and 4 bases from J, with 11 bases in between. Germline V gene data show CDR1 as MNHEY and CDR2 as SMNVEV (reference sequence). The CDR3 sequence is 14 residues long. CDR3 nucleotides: TGTGCCAGCAGTTTATTGGGGGCCGGATACGAGCAGTACTTC. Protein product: CASSLLGAGYEQYF.